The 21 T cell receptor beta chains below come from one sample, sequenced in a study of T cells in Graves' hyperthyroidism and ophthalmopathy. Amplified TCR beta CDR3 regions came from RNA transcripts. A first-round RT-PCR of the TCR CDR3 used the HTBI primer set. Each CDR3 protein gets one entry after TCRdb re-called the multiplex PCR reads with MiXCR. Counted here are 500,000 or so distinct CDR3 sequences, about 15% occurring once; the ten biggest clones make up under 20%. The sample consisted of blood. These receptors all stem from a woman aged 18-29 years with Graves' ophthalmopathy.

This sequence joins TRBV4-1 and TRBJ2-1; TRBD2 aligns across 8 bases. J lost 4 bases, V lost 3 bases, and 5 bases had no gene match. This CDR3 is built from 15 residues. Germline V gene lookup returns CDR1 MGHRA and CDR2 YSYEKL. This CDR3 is CASSHGRVEYNEQFF. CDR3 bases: TGCGCCAGCAGCCACGGGAGGGTTGAATACAATGAGCAGTTCTTC.

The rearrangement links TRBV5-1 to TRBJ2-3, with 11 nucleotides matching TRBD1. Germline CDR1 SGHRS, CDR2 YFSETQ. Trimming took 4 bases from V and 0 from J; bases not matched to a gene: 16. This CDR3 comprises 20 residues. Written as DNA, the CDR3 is TGCGCCAGCAGCGTTGGGGGGACAGGGGGTACAGGGCGTAGCACAGATACGCAGTATTTT. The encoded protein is CASSVGGTGGTGRSTDTQYF.

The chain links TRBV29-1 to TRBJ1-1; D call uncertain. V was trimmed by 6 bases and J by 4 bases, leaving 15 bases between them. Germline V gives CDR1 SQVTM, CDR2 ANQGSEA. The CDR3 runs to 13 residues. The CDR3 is CSVVDLVPTEAFF. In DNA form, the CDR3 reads TGCAGCGTCGTGGACCTGGTGCCCACTGAAGCTTTCTTT. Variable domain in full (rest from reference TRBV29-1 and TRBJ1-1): SAVISQKPSRDICQRGTSLTIQCQVDSQVTMMFWYRQQPGQSLTLIATANQGSEATYESGFVIDKFPISRPNLTFSTLTVSNMSPEDSSIYLCSVVDLVPTEAFFGQGTRLTVV.

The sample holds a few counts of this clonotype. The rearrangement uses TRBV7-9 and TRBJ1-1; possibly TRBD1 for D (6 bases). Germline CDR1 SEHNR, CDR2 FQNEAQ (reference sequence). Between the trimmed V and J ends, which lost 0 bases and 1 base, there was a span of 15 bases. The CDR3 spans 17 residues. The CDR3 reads CASSLAKDSLTNTEAFF. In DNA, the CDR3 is TGTGCCAGCAGCTTAGCGAAGGACAGTCTCACGAACACTGAAGCTTTCTTT.

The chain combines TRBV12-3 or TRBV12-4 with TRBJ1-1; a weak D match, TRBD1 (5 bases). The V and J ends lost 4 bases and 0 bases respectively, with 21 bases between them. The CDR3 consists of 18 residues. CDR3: CASSSGAGPVGMNTEAFF. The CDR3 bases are TGTGCCAGCAGTTCCGGGGCAGGGCCCGTCGGGATGAACACTGAAGCTTTCTTT.

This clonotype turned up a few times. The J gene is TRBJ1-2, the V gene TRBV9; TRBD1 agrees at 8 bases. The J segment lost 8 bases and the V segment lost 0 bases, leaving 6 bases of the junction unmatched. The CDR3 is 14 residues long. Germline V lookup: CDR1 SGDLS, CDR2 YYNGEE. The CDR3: CASSVETGGGGYTF. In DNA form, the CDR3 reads TGTGCCAGCAGCGTAGAAACAGGGGGTGGCGGCTACACCTTC.

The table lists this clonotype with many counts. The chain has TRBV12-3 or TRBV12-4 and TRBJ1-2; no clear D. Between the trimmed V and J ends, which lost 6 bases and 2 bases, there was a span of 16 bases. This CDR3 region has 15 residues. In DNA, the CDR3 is TGTGCCAGCAGCCCTCGCCGGGGAGTCAACTATGGCTACACCTTC. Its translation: CASSPRRGVNYGYTF.

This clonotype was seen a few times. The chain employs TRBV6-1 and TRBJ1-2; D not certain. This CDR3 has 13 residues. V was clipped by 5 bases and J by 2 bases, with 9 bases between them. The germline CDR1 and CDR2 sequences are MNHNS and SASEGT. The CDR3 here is CASSWRVNYGYTF. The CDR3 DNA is TGTGCCAGCAGTTGGCGGGTGAACTATGGCTACACCTTC.

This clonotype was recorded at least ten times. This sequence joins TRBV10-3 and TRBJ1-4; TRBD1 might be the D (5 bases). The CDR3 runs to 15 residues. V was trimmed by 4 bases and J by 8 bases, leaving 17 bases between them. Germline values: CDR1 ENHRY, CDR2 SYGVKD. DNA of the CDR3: TGTGCCATCAGTGGCAGCGGGACTAATACCGAAAAACTGTTTTTT. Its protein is CAISGSGTNTEKLFF.

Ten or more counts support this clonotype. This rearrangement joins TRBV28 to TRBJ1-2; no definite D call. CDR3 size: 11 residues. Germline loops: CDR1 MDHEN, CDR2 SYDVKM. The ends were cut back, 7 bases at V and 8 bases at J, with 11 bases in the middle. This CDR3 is CASTSTGGYTF. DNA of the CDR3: TGTGCCAGCACCTCTACCGGGGGCTACACCTTC.

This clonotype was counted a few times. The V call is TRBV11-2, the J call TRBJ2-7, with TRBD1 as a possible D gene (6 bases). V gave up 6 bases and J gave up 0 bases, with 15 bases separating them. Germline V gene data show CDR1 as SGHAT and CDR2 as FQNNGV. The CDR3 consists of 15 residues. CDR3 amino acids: CASSYSDRSSYEQYF. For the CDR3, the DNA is TGTGCCAGCAGTTACTCAGACAGGAGCTCCTACGAGCAGTACTTC. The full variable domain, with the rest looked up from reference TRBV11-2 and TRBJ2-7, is EAGVAQSPRYKIIEKRQSVAFWCNPISGHATLYWYQQILGQGPKLLIQFQNNGVVDDSQLPKDRFSAERLKGVDSTLKIQPAKLEDSAVYLCASSYSDRSSYEQYFGPGTRLTVT.

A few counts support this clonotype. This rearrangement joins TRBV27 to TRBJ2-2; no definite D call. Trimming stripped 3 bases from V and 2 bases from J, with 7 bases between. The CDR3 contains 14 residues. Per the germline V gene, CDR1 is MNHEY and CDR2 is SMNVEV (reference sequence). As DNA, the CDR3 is TGTGCCAGCAGTTTTTCCGAAAACACCGGGGAGCTGTTTTTT. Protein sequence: CASSFSENTGELFF.

CDR3 sequence reads: CASSLGEQGLYGYTF. In DNA, the CDR3 is TGTGCCAGCAGCTTGGGCGAACAGGGTCTCTATGGCTACACCTTC. V usage is TRBV5-6 and J usage is TRBJ1-2; tentatively, D is TRBD1 (6 bases). Germline V CDR1 and CDR2: SGHDT, YYEEEE. V gave up 0 bases and J gave up 4 bases, with 13 bases separating them. The CDR3 contains 15 residues.

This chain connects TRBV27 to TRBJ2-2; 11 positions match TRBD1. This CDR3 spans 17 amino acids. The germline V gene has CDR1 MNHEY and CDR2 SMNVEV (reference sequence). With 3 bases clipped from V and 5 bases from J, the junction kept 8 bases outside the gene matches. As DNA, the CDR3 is TGTGCCAGCAGTTTCTTAGGACAGGGGGCTCGGACCGGGGAGCTGTTTTTT. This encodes CASSFLGQGARTGELFF.

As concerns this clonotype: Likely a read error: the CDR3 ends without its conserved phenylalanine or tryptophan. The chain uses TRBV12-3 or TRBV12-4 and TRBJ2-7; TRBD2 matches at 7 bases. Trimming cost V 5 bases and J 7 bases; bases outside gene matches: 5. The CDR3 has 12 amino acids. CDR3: CASSPGGGEQYL. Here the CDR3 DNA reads TGTGCCAGCAGTCCCGGCGGGGGTGAGCAGTACCTC.

CDR3 sequence (DNA): TGCGCCAGCAGCCAAGTCGTTCGCGGTAGCTCCTACGAGCAGTACTTC. This sequence encodes CASSQVVRGSSYEQYF. The chain is built from TRBV4-3 and TRBJ2-7; D call uncertain. The V gene lost 1 base and the J gene lost 0 bases, with 13 bases spanning the gap. CDR3 size: 16 residues. Germline-derived CDR1 and CDR2 are LGHNA and YSLEER.

The CDR3: CASSPENSPLHF. The CDR3, as DNA: TGTGCCAGCAGCCCCGAGAATTCACCCCTCCACTTT. The chain couples TRBV5-4 to TRBJ1-6; D not certain. V was shortened by 4 bases and J by 7 bases, with 6 bases between the two germline ends. Germline V gene data show CDR1 as SGHNT and CDR2 as YYREEE (reference sequence). The CDR3 consists of 12 residues.

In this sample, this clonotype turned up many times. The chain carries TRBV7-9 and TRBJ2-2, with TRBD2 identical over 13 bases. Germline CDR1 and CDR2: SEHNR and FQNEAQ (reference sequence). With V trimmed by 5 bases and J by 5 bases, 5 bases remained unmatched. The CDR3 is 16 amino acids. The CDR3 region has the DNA TGTGCCAGCAGCCGGACTAGCGGGGGACTAACCGGGGAGCTGTTTTTT. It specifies CASSRTSGGLTGELFF.

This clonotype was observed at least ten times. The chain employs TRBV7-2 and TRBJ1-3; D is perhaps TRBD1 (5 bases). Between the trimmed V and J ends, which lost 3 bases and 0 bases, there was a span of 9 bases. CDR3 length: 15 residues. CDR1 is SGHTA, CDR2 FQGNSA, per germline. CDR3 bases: TGTGCCAGCAGCTTGGGGGACGTCTCTGGAAACACCATATATTTT. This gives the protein CASSLGDVSGNTIYF.

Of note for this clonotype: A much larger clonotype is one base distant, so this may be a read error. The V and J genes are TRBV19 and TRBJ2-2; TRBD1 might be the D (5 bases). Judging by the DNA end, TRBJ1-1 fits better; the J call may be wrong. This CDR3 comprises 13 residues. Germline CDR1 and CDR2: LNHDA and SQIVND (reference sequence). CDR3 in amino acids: CASSIDPDTGAFF. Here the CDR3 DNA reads TGTGCCAGTAGTATAGACCCGGACACTGGAGCTTTCTTT.

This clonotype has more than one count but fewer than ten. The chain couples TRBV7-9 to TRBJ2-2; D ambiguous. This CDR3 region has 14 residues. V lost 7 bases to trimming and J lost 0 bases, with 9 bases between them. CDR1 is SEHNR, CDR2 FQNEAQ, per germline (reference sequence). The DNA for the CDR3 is TGTGCCAGCAAGTCCCAATCGAACACCGGGGAGCTGTTTTTT. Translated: CASKSQSNTGELFF.